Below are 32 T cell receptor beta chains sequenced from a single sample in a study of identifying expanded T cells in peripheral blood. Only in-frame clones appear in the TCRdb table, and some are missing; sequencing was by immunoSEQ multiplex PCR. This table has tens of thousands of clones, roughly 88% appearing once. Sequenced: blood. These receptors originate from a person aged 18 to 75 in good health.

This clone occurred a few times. As DNA, the CDR3 is TGTGCCAGCAGCTTAAACTCGGGACGGTTTACCTATGGCTACACCTTC. Protein sequence: CASSLNSGRFTYGYTF. The V gene is TRBV7-2, the J gene TRBJ1-2; D might be TRBD1 (5 bases). V was clipped by 2 bases and J by 4 bases, with 17 bases between them. Germline CDR1 is SGHTA and CDR2 is FQGNSA. This CDR3 comprises 16 residues.

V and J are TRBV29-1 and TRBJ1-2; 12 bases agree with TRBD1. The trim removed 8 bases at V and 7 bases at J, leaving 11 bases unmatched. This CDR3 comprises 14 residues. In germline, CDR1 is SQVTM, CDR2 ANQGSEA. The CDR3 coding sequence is TGCAGCTCCGGGGTTGGGACAGGGGGCGTTGGCTACACCTTC. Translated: CSSGVGTGGVGYTF. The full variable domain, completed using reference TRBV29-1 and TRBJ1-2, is SAVISQKPSRDICQRGTSLTIQCQVDSQVTMMFWYRQQPGQSLTLIATANQGSEATYESGFVIDKFPISRPNLTFSTLTVSNMSPEDSSIYLCSSGVGTGGVGYTFGSGTRLTVV.

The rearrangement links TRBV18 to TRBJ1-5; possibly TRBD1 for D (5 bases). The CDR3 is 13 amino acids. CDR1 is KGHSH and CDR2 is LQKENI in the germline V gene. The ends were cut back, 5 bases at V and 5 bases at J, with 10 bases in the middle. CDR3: CASSSGTDQPQHF. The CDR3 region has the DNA TGTGCCAGCTCATCCGGGACTGATCAGCCCCAGCATTTT.

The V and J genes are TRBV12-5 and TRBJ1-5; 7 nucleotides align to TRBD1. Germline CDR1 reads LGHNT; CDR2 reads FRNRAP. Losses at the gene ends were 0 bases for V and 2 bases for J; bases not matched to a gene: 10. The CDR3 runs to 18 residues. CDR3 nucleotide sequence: TGTGCTAGTGGTTTGGTATGGTCAGGGGGTGATGGCAATCAGCCCCAGCATTTT. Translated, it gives CASGLVWSGGDGNQPQHF.

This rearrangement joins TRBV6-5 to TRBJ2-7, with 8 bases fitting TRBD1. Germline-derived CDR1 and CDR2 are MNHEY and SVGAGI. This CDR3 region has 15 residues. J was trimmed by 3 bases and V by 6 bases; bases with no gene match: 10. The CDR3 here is CASSPAWDRFYEQYF. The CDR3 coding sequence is TGTGCCAGCAGCCCTGCCTGGGACAGGTTCTACGAGCAGTACTTC.

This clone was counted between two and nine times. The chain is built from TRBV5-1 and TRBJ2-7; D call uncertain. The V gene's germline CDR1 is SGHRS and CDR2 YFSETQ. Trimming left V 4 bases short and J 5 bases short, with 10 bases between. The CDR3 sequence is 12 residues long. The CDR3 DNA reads TGCGCCAGCAGCACGCTCGGCAACGAGCAGTACTTC. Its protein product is CASSTLGNEQYF.

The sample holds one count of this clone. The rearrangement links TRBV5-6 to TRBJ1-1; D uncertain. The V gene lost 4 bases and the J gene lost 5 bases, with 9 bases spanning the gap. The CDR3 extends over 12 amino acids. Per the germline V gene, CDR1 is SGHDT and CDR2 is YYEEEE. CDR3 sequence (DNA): TGTGCCAGCAGCGGAGGGTGGACTGAAGCTTTCTTT. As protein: CASSGGWTEAFF.

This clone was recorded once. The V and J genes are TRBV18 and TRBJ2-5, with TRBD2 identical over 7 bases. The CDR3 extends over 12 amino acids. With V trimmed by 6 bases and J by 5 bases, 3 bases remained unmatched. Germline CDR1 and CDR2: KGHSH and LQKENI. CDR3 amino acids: CASSGGKETQYF. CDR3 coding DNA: TGTGCCAGCTCCGGGGGGAAGGAGACCCAGTACTTC.

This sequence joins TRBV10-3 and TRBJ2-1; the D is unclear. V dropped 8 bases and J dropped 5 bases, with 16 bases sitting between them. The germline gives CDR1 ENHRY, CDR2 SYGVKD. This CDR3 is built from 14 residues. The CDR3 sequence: CAISSPLTDNEQFF. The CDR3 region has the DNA TGTGCCATCTCCTCCCCCCTCACGGACAATGAGCAGTTCTTC.

The CDR3 sequence is CASSIVWGGRTYNEQFF. Written as DNA, the CDR3 is TGTGCCAGTAGTATAGTTTGGGGCGGGAGGACCTACAATGAGCAGTTCTTC. This sequence joins TRBV19 and TRBJ2-1; 8 bases align to TRBD2. J gave up 2 bases and V 1 base, and 7 bases lay outside the gene matches. Germline V gives CDR1 LNHDA, CDR2 SQIVND (reference sequence). The CDR3 contains 17 residues.

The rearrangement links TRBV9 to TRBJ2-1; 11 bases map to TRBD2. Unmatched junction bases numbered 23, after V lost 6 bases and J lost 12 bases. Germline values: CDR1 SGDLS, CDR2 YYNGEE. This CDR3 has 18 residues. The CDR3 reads CASIGLWGLVLAGDGQFF. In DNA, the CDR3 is TGTGCCAGCATTGGGCTGTGGGGGCTGGTACTAGCGGGAGATGGGCAGTTCTTC.

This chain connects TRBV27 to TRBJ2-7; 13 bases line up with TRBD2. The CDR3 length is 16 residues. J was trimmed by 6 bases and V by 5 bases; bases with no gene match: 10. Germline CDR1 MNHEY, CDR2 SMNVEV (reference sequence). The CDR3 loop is CASSPGTSGILAEQYF. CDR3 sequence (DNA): TGTGCCAGCAGTCCTGGGACTAGCGGGATCCTAGCCGAGCAGTACTTC.

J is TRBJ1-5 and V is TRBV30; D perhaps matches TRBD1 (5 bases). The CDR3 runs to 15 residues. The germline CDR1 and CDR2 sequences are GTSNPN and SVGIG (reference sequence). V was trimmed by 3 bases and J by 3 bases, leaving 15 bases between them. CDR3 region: CAWSGGSNFNQPQHF. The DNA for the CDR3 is TGTGCCTGGAGCGGGGGATCCAACTTCAATCAGCCCCAGCATTTT.

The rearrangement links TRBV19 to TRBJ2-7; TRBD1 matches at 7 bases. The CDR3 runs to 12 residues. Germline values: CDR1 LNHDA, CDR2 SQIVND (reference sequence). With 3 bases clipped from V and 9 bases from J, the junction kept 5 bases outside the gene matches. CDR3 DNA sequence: TGTGCCAGTAGTATGGACAGGACCCGGCAGTACTTC. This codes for CASSMDRTRQYF. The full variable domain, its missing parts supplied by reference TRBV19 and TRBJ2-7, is DGGITQSPKYLFRKEGQNVTLSCEQNLNHDAMYWYRQDPGQGLRLIYYSQIVNDFQKGDIAEGYSVSREKKESFPLTVTSAQKNPTAFYLCASSMDRTRQYFGPGTRLTVT.

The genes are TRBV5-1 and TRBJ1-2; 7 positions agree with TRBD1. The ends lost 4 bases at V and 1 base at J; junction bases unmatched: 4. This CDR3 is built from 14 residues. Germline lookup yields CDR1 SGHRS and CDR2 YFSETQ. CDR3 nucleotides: TGCGCCAGCAGCCGGACAGGAGTTAACTATGGCTACACCTTC. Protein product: CASSRTGVNYGYTF.

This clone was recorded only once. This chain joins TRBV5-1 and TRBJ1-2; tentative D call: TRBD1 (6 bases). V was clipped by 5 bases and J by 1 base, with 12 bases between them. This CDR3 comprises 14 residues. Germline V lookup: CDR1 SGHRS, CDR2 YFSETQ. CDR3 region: CASSFLQGNYGYTF. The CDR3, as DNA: TGCGCCAGCAGTTTCCTACAGGGTAACTATGGCTACACCTTC.

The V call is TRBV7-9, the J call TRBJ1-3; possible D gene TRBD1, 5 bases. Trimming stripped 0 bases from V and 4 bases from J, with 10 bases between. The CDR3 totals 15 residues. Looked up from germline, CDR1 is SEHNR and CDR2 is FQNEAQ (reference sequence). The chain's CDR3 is CASSLAPRDGNTIYF. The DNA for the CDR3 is TGTGCCAGCAGCTTAGCCCCCAGGGACGGAAACACCATATATTTT.

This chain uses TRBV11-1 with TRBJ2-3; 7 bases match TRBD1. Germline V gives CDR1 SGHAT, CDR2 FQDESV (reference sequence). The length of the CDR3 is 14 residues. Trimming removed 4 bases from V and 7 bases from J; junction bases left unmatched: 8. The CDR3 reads CASSSKTGSNTQYF. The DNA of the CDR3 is TGTGCCAGCAGCTCGAAGACAGGGTCGAATACGCAGTATTTT.

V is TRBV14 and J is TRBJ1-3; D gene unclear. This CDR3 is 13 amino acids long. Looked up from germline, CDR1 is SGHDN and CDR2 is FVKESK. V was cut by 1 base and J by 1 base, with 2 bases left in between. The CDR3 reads CASSQGSGNTIYF. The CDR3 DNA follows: TGTGCCAGCAGCCAAGGGTCTGGAAACACCATATATTTT.

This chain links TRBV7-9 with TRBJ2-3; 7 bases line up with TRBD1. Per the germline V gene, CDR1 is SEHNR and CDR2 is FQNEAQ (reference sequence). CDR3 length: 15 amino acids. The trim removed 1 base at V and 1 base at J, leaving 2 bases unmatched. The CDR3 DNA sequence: TGTGCCAGCAGCTTAGATGGGACAGGCACAGATACGCAGTATTTT. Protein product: CASSLDGTGTDTQYF.

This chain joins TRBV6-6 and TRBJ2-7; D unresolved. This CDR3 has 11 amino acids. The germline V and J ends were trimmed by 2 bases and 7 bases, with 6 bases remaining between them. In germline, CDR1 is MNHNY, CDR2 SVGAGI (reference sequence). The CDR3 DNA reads TGTGCCAGCAGTTACATCTGGGAGCAGTACTTC. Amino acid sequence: CASSYIWEQYF.

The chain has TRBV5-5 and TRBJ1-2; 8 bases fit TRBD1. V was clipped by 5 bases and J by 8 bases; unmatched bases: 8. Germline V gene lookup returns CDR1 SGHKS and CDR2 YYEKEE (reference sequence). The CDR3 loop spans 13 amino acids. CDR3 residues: CASSPRTGTGYTF. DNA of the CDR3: TGTGCCAGCAGTCCCAGGACAGGGACGGGCTACACCTTC.

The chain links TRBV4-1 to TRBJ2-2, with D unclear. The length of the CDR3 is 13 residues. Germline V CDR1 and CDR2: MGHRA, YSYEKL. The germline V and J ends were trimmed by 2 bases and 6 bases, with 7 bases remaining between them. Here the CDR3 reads CASSQLVAGELFF. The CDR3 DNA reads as TGCGCCAGCAGCCAACTCGTCGCCGGGGAGCTGTTTTTT.

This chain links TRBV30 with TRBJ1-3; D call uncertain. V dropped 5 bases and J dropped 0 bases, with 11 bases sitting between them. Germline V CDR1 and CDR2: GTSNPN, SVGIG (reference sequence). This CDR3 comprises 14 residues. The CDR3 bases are TGTGCCTGGGGCAAGTCAGTCTCTGGAAACACCATATATTTT. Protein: CAWGKSVSGNTIYF. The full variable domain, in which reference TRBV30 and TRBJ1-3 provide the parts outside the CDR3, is SQTIHQWPATLVQPVGSPLSLECTVEGTSNPNLYWYRQAAGRGLQLLFYSVGIGQISSEVPQNLSASRPQDRQFILSSKKLLLSDSGFYLCAWGKSVSGNTIYFGEGSWLTVV.

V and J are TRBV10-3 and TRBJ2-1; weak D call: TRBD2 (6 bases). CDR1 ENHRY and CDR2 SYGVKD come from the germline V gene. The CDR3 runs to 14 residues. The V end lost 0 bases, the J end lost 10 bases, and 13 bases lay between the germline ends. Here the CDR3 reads CAISESEGQREQFF. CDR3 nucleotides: TGTGCCATCAGTGAGTCGGAGGGGCAACGGGAGCAGTTCTTC.

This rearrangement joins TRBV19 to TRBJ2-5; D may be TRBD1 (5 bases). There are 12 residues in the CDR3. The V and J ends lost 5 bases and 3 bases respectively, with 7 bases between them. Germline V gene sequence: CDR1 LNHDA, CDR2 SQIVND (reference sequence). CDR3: CASSSGKETQYF. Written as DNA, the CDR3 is TGTGCCAGTAGTTCAGGGAAAGAGACCCAGTACTTC.

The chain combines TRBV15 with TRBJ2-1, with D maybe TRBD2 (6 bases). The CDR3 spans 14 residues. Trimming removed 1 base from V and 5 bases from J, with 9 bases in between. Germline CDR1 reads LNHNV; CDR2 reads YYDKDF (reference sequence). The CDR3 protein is CATSRVRDDNEQFF. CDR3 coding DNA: TGTGCCACCAGCAGAGTGCGGGATGACAATGAGCAGTTCTTC.

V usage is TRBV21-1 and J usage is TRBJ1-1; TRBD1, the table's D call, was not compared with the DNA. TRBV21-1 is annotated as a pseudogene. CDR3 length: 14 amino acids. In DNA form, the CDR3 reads TGTGCCAGCAGCAAAGTTCAGGGGGACACTGAAGCTTTCTTT. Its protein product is CASSKVQGDTEAFF.

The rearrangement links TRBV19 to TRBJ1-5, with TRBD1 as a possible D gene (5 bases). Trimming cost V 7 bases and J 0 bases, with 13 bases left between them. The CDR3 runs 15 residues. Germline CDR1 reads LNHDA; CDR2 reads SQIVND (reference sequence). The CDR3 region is CASTAGGDSNQPQHF. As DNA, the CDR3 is TGTGCCAGTACCGCCGGGGGAGATAGCAATCAGCCCCAGCATTTT.

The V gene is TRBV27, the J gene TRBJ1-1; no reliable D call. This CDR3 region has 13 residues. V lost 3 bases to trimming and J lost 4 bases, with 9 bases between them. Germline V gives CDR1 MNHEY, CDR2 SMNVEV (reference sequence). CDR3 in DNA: TGTGCCAGCAGTTTTCATGCGGGCACTGAAGCTTTCTTT. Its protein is CASSFHAGTEAFF.

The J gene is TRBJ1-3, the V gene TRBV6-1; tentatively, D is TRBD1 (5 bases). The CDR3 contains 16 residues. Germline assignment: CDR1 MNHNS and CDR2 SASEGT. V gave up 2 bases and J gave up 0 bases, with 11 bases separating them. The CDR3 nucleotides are TGTGCCAGCAGTGAATACGGGGGGGACTCTGGAAACACCATATATTTT. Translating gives CASSEYGGDSGNTIYF.

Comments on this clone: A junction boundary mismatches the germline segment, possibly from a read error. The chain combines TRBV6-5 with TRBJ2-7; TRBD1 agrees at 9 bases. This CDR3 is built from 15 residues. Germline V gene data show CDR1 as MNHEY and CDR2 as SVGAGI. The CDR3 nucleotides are TGTGCCAGCAGGTACTCCGGGACAGGGAGGAACGAGCAGTACTTC. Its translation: CASRYSGTGRNEQYF.